Reported below is one T cell receptor (beta chain). Its target antigen remains unknown. The input lacks base qualities; no much larger clone sits a single base away. The method behind the library was 5' RACE. The listed sequencing device is Illumina HiSeq 2500. A second about 7 to 12 cycle PCR used a sample-barcoded 5' primer and a J-beta primer mix. Each TCR beta cDNA molecule received a unique molecular identifier from a template-switch 5' adaptor carrying 12 random nucleotides. At least 2.5 million CDR3-containing paired-end reads were obtained from each sample. All of the RNA was converted into first-strand cDNA using the Mint cDNA synthesis kit, with a TRBC-specific oligonucleotide serving as the primer. Following uracil-DNA glycosylase treatment, all cDNA underwent a first 18-cycle PCR with the universal primers M1SS and BC2_uni_R. The authors processed their data as follows. Normalization of each sample was performed by random selection of 1 million high-quality reads, each carrying a distinct molecular identifier. Reads sharing molecular identifiers were discarded rather than binned into consensus sequences. MiTCR, with a Q25 quality threshold and the strictest error-elimination algorithm, was used for CDR3 identification, clonotype clustering and error correction. A nonparametric unseen species model with Euler transformation was used to estimate lower-bound total TCR beta diversity. In-frame beta chains were kept once TCRdb had trimmed the public reads at Q25 with fastp and called clones with MiXCR. Every CDR3 protein is listed once, alongside the most common genes and DNA of its rows. TCRdb's processing, not the authors' own work, is the source of the V and J calls. The sample contains fewer than 750,000 distinct CDR3 sequences, over 40% of them found a single time. Approximately 13% of the sample is taken by the ten largest.

This specimen comes from a study of blood T cells in healthy people across ages (dated by TCRdb to about 2015). In the study overall: In model experiments, template switching captured roughly one uniquely barcoded TCR beta cDNA molecule for every two T cells. The study measured age-related changes in TCR beta repertoire diversity using deep sequencing normalized with unique cDNA molecular identifiers. Donors were grouped into four age groups: young (average approximately 16 years), middle-aged (39), aged (about 60) and long-lived (approximately 81). Donors of different ages were randomly distributed across sequencing lanes to avoid experimental bias. The study analyzed two additional independent replicas of 1 million unique cDNA reads from the same blood draw for two donors, one aged 18 to 29 and one aged 80 or older.

The 39 donors, aged roughly 6 to 95 years, were systemically healthy Caucasian individuals from Russia. Ten milliliters of peripheral blood were collected from each donor into EDTA-treated Vacutainer tubes. Ficoll-Paque density-gradient centrifugation was used to isolate PBMCs, with at least 7 million obtained per sample. Trizol reagent was used to extract total RNA from the PBMCs, yielding at least 5.5 micrograms per sample. For every donor, an aliquot of PBMCs went through flow cytometry to measure the percentages of naive CD45RAhigh/CD27high T cells. Trimming leaves V shorter by 3 bases and J shorter by 2 bases, with the junction holding 7 bases beyond the gene matches. Taken from cysteine to phenylalanine, the CDR3 has 16 residues. Only the CDR3 portion is preserved as DNA: 48 bases, with reading frame beginning at the first base. CDR1 and CDR2 were assigned from the germline V gene as LGHNA and YSLEER.

Study-level results and caveats: Since profiling was done on bulk unsorted PBMCs, naive and antigen-experienced compartments could not be conclusively compared. Observed TCR beta diversity per million T cells fell roughly linearly with age, and a significant reduction was already apparent by age roughly 40. Donor CMV infection status was unknown, potentially confounding age-related changes in expanded clonotypes. A strong correlation was found between observed TCR beta diversity and the percentage of naive T cells measured by flow cytometry. Compared with the aged group, the long-lived group had more naive CD4+ T cells, fewer expanded clones and increased TCR diversity, suggesting age selection. Total diversity estimates from one million sequenced T cells were considered lower bounds and underestimates.

The source of this sequence is a woman aged 80 or over in good health. The V and J genes are TRBV4-3 and TRBJ2-1, with TRBD1 matching 7 junction bases. The sequenced sample consisted of blood. CDR3 reads: CASSHATGEPYNEQFF. The DNA is as follows: TGCGCCAGCAGCCACGCCACAGGGGAACCCTACAATGAGCAGTTCTTC.